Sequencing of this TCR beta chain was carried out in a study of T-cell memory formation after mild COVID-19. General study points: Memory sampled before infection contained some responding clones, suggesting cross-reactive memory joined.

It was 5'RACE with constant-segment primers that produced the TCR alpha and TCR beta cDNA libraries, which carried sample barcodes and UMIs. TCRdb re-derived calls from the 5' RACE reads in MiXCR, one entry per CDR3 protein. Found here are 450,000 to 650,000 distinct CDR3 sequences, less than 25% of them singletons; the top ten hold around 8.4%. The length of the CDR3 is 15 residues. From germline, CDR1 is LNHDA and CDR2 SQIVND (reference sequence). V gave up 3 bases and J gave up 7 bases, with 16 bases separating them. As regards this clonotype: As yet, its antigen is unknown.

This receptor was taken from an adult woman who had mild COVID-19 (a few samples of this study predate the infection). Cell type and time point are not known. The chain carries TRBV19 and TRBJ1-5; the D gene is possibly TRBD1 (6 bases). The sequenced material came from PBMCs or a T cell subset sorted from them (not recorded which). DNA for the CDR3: TGTGCCAGTAGTATCTCAACAGGGTCGGACCAGCCCCAGCATTTT. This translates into CASSISTGSDQPQHF.